This T cell receptor beta chain was observed in a study of TIL therapy for anti-PD-1-resistant metastatic lung cancer. About the research overall: Several tumors were EGFR-mutant and two were ALK-rearranged. Study conclusions and caveats: The baseline peripheral repertoire was partially replaced by infused TIL clonotypes that later decayed.

The immunoSEQ assay was v3. Assay: immunoSEQ multiplex PCR; the TCRdb copy retains only in-frame clones and omits some. The data show around 30,000 clones, around three quarters seen once. With regard to this clone: Its antigen remains unknown.

Time point reported: pre-treatment sample, taken before nivolumab and TIL therapy. Per germline, CDR1 SGHRS and CDR2 YFSETQ. V lost 0 bases and J 1 base, leaving 6 bases between the germline ends. This CDR3 contains 14 residues. The receptor comes from a woman aged 25 to 80 with non-small cell lung cancer. This material consisted of blood, taken at baseline. The chain recombines TRBV5-1 with TRBJ2-3; D remains unclear. The CDR3 reads CASSLGGGTDTQYF. DNA of the CDR3: TGCGCCAGCAGCTTGGGAGGTGGCACAGATACGCAGTATTTT.